This T cell receptor (beta chain) was recorded in a study of cytomegalovirus exposure and HLA in healthy donors. Looking at the study overall: Both the 120 or so validation repertoires and the approximately 640 first-cohort repertoires used the same platform, as reported by a later analysis.

Looked up from germline, CDR1 is KGHSH and CDR2 is LQKENI. The CDR3 extends over 18 amino acids. Germline trimming cut 6 bases from V and 6 bases from J; bases unmatched to any gene: 18. As concerns this clone: Its antigen is undetermined.

The method was immunoSEQ multiplex PCR; TCRdb's version includes in-frame clones alone and lacks a portion of them. The sample includes roughly 180,000 clones, approximately 84% of them seen just once. General study points: It was reportedly the case that the classifier diagnosed cytomegalovirus status with high specificity and sensitivity. Most observed TCR sequences were rare, whereas some public TCRs were detected in many donors. The study labeled 150 to 200 TCR beta chains cytomegalovirus-associated.

This receptor was identified in a man aged 18 to 30 in good health and CMV-seropositive. The chain joins TRBV18 to TRBJ2-2, with TRBD2 identical over 8 bases. The sample comprised PBMCs. CDR3 sequence reads: CASSPGLETPRVPGELFF. In DNA form, the CDR3 reads TGTGCCAGCTCTCCGGGACTAGAGACTCCTCGGGTGCCCGGGGAGCTGTTTTTT.